This TCR beta chain was profiled in a study of radiotherapy plus CTLA-4 blockade in lung cancer. V was trimmed by 2 bases and J by 8 bases, leaving 14 bases between them. Germline V CDR1 and CDR2: SGHNT, YYREEE (reference sequence). This CDR3 has 14 residues. Produced via immunoSEQ multiplex PCR; TCRdb's table is partial and in-frame only. The sample carries about 68,000 clones, roughly 78% recorded once. CTLA-4 blockade with ipilimumab, together with focal radiation, was given to patients with chemo-refractory metastatic non-small-cell lung cancer. The sequence came from a human donor with non-small cell lung cancer who had a complete response to radiotherapy plus ipilimumab. Sample: peripheral blood, taken from a patient treated with radiotherapy plus ipilimumab. This rearrangement joins TRBV5-4 to TRBJ2-1; D is unclear. CDR3 residues: CASSFHQRIYEQFF. As DNA, the CDR3 is TGTGCCAGCAGCTTTCACCAGAGGATCTATGAGCAGTTCTTC.